These T cell receptor beta chains were read from a single sample in a study of HIV-infected patients and healthy controls. MiXCR, applied by TCRdb to the 5' RACE reads, yields one record per CDR3 protein. The sample lists approximately 15,000 distinct CDR3 sequences, around 12% occurring once. Specimen: blood, collected during antiretroviral therapy. Receptors originate from an adult with HIV infection. The donor label of this sample is uncertain. The CDR3 runs from the conserved cysteine through the conserved F or W. The order of the fields is CDR3 length, D gene, V gene, clone size, J gene, CDR3 DNA, CDR3 protein. D genes are given only for firm matches. Part of the rows lack a size; the others show once, few, many or a class for expanded clones.

CDR3 length: 15; D gene: TRBD2; V gene: TRBV7-9; clone size: .; J gene: TRBJ2-2; CDR3 DNA: TGTGCCAGCCATCTGCGGGGGTTCGACACCGGGGAGCTGTTTTTT; CDR3 protein: CASHLRGFDTGELFF
CDR3 length: 14; D gene: .; V gene: TRBV25-1; clone size: many; J gene: TRBJ2-2; CDR3 DNA: TGTGCCAGCAGGCGGTGGGGGCGCGACGGGGAGCTGTTTTTT; CDR3 protein: CASRRWGRDGELFF
CDR3 length: 15; D gene: TRBD2; V gene: TRBV6-6; clone size: many; J gene: TRBJ2-7; CDR3 DNA: TGTGCCAGCAGTACCGGACTAGCGGGAGGAGGCGAGCAGTACTTC; CDR3 protein: CASSTGLAGGGEQYF
CDR3 length: 13; D gene: .; V gene: TRBV7-7; clone size: medium-sized; J gene: TRBJ2-5; CDR3 DNA: TGTGCCAGCAGCATCCGGGCTGGGGAGACCCAGTACTTC; CDR3 protein: CASSIRAGETQYF
CDR3 length: 11; D gene: .; V gene: TRBV18; clone size: many; J gene: TRBJ2-7; CDR3 DNA: TGTGCCAGTTCCCAGGGGAACGAGCAGTACTTC; CDR3 protein: CASSQGNEQYF
CDR3 length: 13; D gene: .; V gene: TRBV20-1; clone size: .; J gene: TRBJ1-4; CDR3 DNA: TGCAGTGCTAGAGGAGAAGTTAATGAAAAACTGTTTTTT; CDR3 protein: CSARGEVNEKLFF
CDR3 length: 15; D gene: .; V gene: TRBV5-1; clone size: few; J gene: TRBJ2-5; CDR3 DNA: TGCGCCAGCAGCTTGGCCGGGTGGGGCAGCGAGACCCAGTACTTC; CDR3 protein: CASSLAGWGSETQYF
CDR3 length: 14; D gene: TRBD1; V gene: TRBV7-9; clone size: many; J gene: TRBJ1-1; CDR3 DNA: TGTGCCAGCAGCCTAGGGGGCCCCGGCACTGAAGCTTTCTTT; CDR3 protein: CASSLGGPGTEAFF
CDR3 length: 15; D gene: TRBD2; V gene: TRBV19; clone size: many; J gene: TRBJ2-1; CDR3 DNA: TGTGCCAGTAGTATAAGGACTAGCGGGTACAATGAGCAGTTCTTC; CDR3 protein: CASSIRTSGYNEQFF
CDR3 length: 15; D gene: .; V gene: TRBV7-2; clone size: many; J gene: TRBJ2-3; CDR3 DNA: TGTGCCAGCAGCTTCTTCAGTGCTAGCACAGATACGCAGTATTTT; CDR3 protein: CASSFFSASTDTQYF
CDR3 length: 14; D gene: .; V gene: TRBV20-1; clone size: many; J gene: TRBJ2-1; CDR3 DNA: TGCAGTGCTAGAGGGGGGGTTTCCTACAATGAGCAGTTCTTC; CDR3 protein: CSARGGVSYNEQFF
CDR3 length: 13; D gene: TRBD1; V gene: TRBV30; clone size: .; J gene: TRBJ2-1; CDR3 DNA: TGTGCCTGGCATCCGGACAGGGTGAATGAGCAGTTCTTC; CDR3 protein: CAWHPDRVNEQFF
CDR3 length: 15; D gene: TRBD1; V gene: TRBV28; clone size: many; J gene: TRBJ2-2; CDR3 DNA: TGTGCCAGCAAACAAGGGACAGTAGACACCGGGGAGCTGTTTTTT; CDR3 protein: CASKQGTVDTGELFF
CDR3 length: 15; D gene: TRBD1; V gene: TRBV20-1; clone size: many; J gene: TRBJ2-7; CDR3 DNA: TGCAGTGCTAGAGATCGGACAGGGAGCAACTACGAGCAGTACTTC; CDR3 protein: CSARDRTGSNYEQYF
CDR3 length: 17; D gene: TRBD2; V gene: TRBV20-1; clone size: few; J gene: TRBJ2-3; CDR3 DNA: TGCAGTGCCGCCGCGGGACTAGCGGGAGGAACCACAGATACGCAGTATTTT; CDR3 protein: CSAAAGLAGGTTDTQYF
CDR3 length: 15; D gene: .; V gene: TRBV6-4; clone size: .; J gene: TRBJ1-5; CDR3 DNA: TGTGCCAGCAGTGAATCCGGGGGCGACGGTCAGCCCCAGCATTTT; CDR3 protein: CASSESGGDGQPQHF
CDR3 length: 14; D gene: .; V gene: TRBV2; clone size: many; J gene: TRBJ1-2; CDR3 DNA: TGTGCCAGCAGAAACAGCGGGGCAGACTATGGCTACACCTTC; CDR3 protein: CASRNSGADYGYTF
CDR3 length: 15; D gene: .; V gene: TRBV10-3; clone size: many; J gene: TRBJ2-7; CDR3 DNA: TGTGCCATCAGTGAGCGCGAGGGGTTTGAGGACGAGCAGTACTTC; CDR3 protein: CAISEREGFEDEQYF
CDR3 length: 16; D gene: .; V gene: TRBV7-8; clone size: many; J gene: TRBJ1-5; CDR3 DNA: TGTGCCAGCAGCTTAGCGGGGGACTTTAGCAATCAGCCCCAGCATTTT; CDR3 protein: CASSLAGDFSNQPQHF
CDR3 length: 17; D gene: TRBD1; V gene: TRBV19; clone size: .; J gene: TRBJ2-2; CDR3 DNA: TGTGCCAGTAGTCCCCGGAACAGGGGATTGAACACCGGGGAGCTGTTTTTT; CDR3 protein: CASSPRNRGLNTGELFF
CDR3 length: 16; D gene: .; V gene: TRBV7-9; clone size: many; J gene: TRBJ2-5; CDR3 DNA: TGTGCCAGCAGCTTTGGTTCGCCTAGCGACCAAGAGACCCAGTACTTC; CDR3 protein: CASSFGSPSDQETQYF
CDR3 length: 14; D gene: .; V gene: TRBV7-9; clone size: many; J gene: TRBJ2-5; CDR3 DNA: TGTGCCAGCAGCCCAGTGGGGTACCAAGAGACCCAGTACTTC; CDR3 protein: CASSPVGYQETQYF
CDR3 length: 16; D gene: .; V gene: TRBV10-2; clone size: medium-sized; J gene: TRBJ2-1; CDR3 DNA: TGCGCCAGCGTAGCTGAATACTGGGGGGTATCCAATGAGCAGTTCTTC; CDR3 protein: CASVAEYWGVSNEQFF
CDR3 length: 15; D gene: .; V gene: TRBV6-5; clone size: few; J gene: TRBJ1-1; CDR3 DNA: TGTGCCAGCAGTTACTACGGACCGAGGGAAGCTGAAGCTTTCTTT; CDR3 protein: CASSYYGPREAEAFF
CDR3 length: 14; D gene: .; V gene: TRBV11-2; clone size: .; J gene: TRBJ1-3; CDR3 DNA: TGTGCCAGCAGCTCCCAGGGTCTTGGAAACACCATATATTTT; CDR3 protein: CASSSQGLGNTIYF
CDR3 length: 15; D gene: .; V gene: TRBV5-4; clone size: .; J gene: TRBJ2-5; CDR3 DNA: TGTGCCAGCAGCCGCGACTGGGGCGGCCAAGAGACCCAGTACTTC; CDR3 protein: CASSRDWGGQETQYF
CDR3 length: 15; D gene: .; V gene: TRBV18; clone size: many; J gene: TRBJ2-1; CDR3 DNA: TGTGCCAGCTCACCAGGGTCTTGGGGCTACAATGAGCAGTTCTTC; CDR3 protein: CASSPGSWGYNEQFF
CDR3 length: 15; D gene: .; V gene: TRBV20-1; clone size: many; J gene: TRBJ1-1; CDR3 DNA: TGCAGTGCTGACCCCGGGCAACTTATGAACACTGAAGCTTTCTTT; CDR3 protein: CSADPGQLMNTEAFF
CDR3 length: 15; D gene: .; V gene: TRBV7-3; clone size: many; J gene: TRBJ1-3; CDR3 DNA: TGTGCCAGCAGCCTCGGACTCGGTTCTGGAAACACCATATATTTT; CDR3 protein: CASSLGLGSGNTIYF
CDR3 length: 15; D gene: .; V gene: TRBV7-9; clone size: .; J gene: TRBJ2-3; CDR3 DNA: TGTGCCAGCAGCTTTTTAGCAGCTAGCACAGATACGCAGTATTTT; CDR3 protein: CASSFLAASTDTQYF
CDR3 length: 13; D gene: .; V gene: TRBV7-2; clone size: .; J gene: TRBJ2-1; CDR3 DNA: TGTGCCAGCAGCTTAAGCGAGGCAGGGGCTAAGTTCTTC; CDR3 protein: CASSLSEAGAKFF
CDR3 length: 16; D gene: .; V gene: TRBV6-1; clone size: many; J gene: TRBJ1-5; CDR3 DNA: TGTGCCAGCAGTGAAGCCCCCGCCTCCGCCGGTCAGCCCCAGCATTTT; CDR3 protein: CASSEAPASAGQPQHF
CDR3 length: 14; D gene: .; V gene: TRBV9; clone size: .; J gene: TRBJ2-5; CDR3 DNA: TGTGCCAGCAGCCCTAGGACAGACCAAGAGACCCAGTACTTC; CDR3 protein: CASSPRTDQETQYF
CDR3 length: 12; D gene: .; V gene: TRBV19; clone size: many; J gene: TRBJ1-2; CDR3 DNA: TGTGCCAGGTTGGAGGGCACAGGAGGCTACACCTTC; CDR3 protein: CARLEGTGGYTF
CDR3 length: 14; D gene: .; V gene: TRBV7-9; clone size: few; J gene: TRBJ2-7; CDR3 DNA: TGTGCCAGCAGTCCGGGTCCCTGGCATGACGAGCAGTACTTC; CDR3 protein: CASSPGPWHDEQYF
CDR3 length: 16; D gene: TRBD1; V gene: TRBV2; clone size: few; J gene: TRBJ1-5; CDR3 DNA: TGTGCCAGCAGTCCCCTTAGGACAGGTTCTAATCAGCCCCAGCATTTT; CDR3 protein: CASSPLRTGSNQPQHF
CDR3 length: 16; D gene: TRBD1; V gene: TRBV4-1; clone size: .; J gene: TRBJ1-2; CDR3 DNA: TGCGCCAGCAGCCAAGTCGACCACAGGGGGCTGTTAGGCTACACCTTC; CDR3 protein: CASSQVDHRGLLGYTF
CDR3 length: 15; D gene: TRBD2; V gene: TRBV5-4; clone size: many; J gene: TRBJ2-7; CDR3 DNA: TGTGCCAGCAGCTTCGGACTAGCGGGAGCCTACGAGCAGTACTTC; CDR3 protein: CASSFGLAGAYEQYF
CDR3 length: 14; D gene: .; V gene: TRBV7-8; clone size: medium-sized; J gene: TRBJ1-5; CDR3 DNA: TGTGCCAGCAGCTACACAGACTTCAATCAGCCCCAGCATTTT; CDR3 protein: CASSYTDFNQPQHF
CDR3 length: 14; D gene: .; V gene: TRBV27; clone size: .; J gene: TRBJ2-7; CDR3 DNA: TGTGCCAGCAGTTTAGGTGGACCCGACTACGAGCAGTACTTC; CDR3 protein: CASSLGGPDYEQYF
CDR3 length: 15; D gene: TRBD2; V gene: TRBV7-8; clone size: many; J gene: TRBJ2-1; CDR3 DNA: TGTGCCAGCAGCTTACTAGCGGGAGGAACCAATGAGCAGTTCTTC; CDR3 protein: CASSLLAGGTNEQFF
CDR3 length: 15; D gene: TRBD1; V gene: TRBV7-2; clone size: .; J gene: TRBJ2-2; CDR3 DNA: TGTGCCAGCAGCCCAACAGGGGATGACACCGGGGAGCTGTTTTTT; CDR3 protein: CASSPTGDDTGELFF
CDR3 length: 15; D gene: .; V gene: TRBV5-1; clone size: many; J gene: TRBJ2-3; CDR3 DNA: TGCGCCAGCCGCTGGGACCCTGGGGTACAAGATACGCAGTATTTT; CDR3 protein: CASRWDPGVQDTQYF
CDR3 length: 16; D gene: .; V gene: TRBV12-3/TRBV12-4; clone size: many; J gene: TRBJ1-3; CDR3 DNA: TGTGCCAGCAGTTCCCCCCATACAGGGTTCGGAAACACCATATATTTT; CDR3 protein: CASSSPHTGFGNTIYF
CDR3 length: 15; D gene: .; V gene: TRBV5-6; clone size: medium-sized; J gene: TRBJ1-5; CDR3 DNA: TGTGCCAGCAGCCAAGGGACCGGGGTTAATCAGCCCCAGCATTTT; CDR3 protein: CASSQGTGVNQPQHF